The 8 T cell receptor beta chains given below trace back to one sample, sequenced in a study of T-cell memory formation after mild COVID-19. Via MiXCR, TCRdb re-called the 5' RACE reads, giving one row per CDR3 protein. Among around 200,000 distinct CDR3 sequences listed, around 30% were seen once. Sequencing was done on a sample of PBMCs or a T cell subset sorted from them (not recorded which). These receptors were obtained from an adult woman who had mild COVID-19 (a few samples of this study predate the infection). Cell type and time point are not known.

The chain links TRBV7-6 to TRBJ2-2; D is uncertain. This CDR3 region has 16 residues. The V end lost 5 bases, the J end lost 0 bases, and 13 bases lay between the germline ends. Germline CDR1 SGHVS, CDR2 FNYEAQ. CDR3 sequence reads: CASSPRGSANTGELFF. In nucleotides, the CDR3 is TGTGCCAGCAGCCCGAGAGGAAGCGCGAACACCGGGGAGCTGTTTTTT.

This clonotype was picked up many times. This sequence joins TRBV24-1 and TRBJ2-7, with D maybe TRBD1 (5 bases). Germline V gene lookup returns CDR1 KGHDR and CDR2 SFDVKD. The CDR3 has 13 amino acids. V was clipped by 4 bases and J by 3 bases, with 9 bases between them. The CDR3 loop is CATSEAGYYEQYF. DNA for the CDR3: TGTGCCACCAGTGAAGCAGGGTACTACGAGCAGTACTTC.

The rearrangement links TRBV7-8 to TRBJ2-2; no clear D. The CDR3 has 15 residues. In germline, CDR1 is SGHVS, CDR2 FQNEAQ. V was pared by 0 bases and J by 1 base, with 6 bases between. The CDR3 spells CASSLAEQNTGELFF. CDR3 nucleotides: TGTGCCAGCAGCTTAGCGGAGCAGAACACCGGGGAGCTGTTTTTT.

This chain joins TRBV12-3 or TRBV12-4 and TRBJ2-4, with 11 bases matching TRBD2. The CDR3 totals 17 residues. V shed 2 bases and J 0 bases; nucleotides not matched to a gene: 3. The CDR3 DNA sequence: TGTGCCAGCAGTTTAACTAGCGGGGGAGTAGCCAAAAACATTCAGTACTTC. This translates into CASSLTSGGVAKNIQYF.

The chain links TRBV7-6 to TRBJ2-3; D is unresolved. In germline, CDR1 is SGHVS, CDR2 FNYEAQ. CDR3 length equals 13 residues. Trimming pared 1 base from V and 6 bases from J, leaving 8 bases between. The CDR3 bases are TGTGCCAGCAGCTTAGACTGGTCGGATACGCAGTATTTT. It encodes CASSLDWSDTQYF.

This clonotype was found a few times. The V gene is TRBV20-1, the J gene TRBJ2-2; the match to TRBD2 covers 9 bases. The junction had 7 bases not matched to a gene; V was cut back by 3 bases and J by 5 bases. Germline V gives CDR1 DFQATT, CDR2 SNEGSKA (reference sequence). This CDR3 has 15 amino acids. This chain's CDR3 is CSARVAGVGTGELFF. In nucleotides, the CDR3 is TGCAGTGCTAGGGTAGCGGGAGTGGGTACCGGGGAGCTGTTTTTT.

In DNA, the CDR3 is TGCGCCAGTCGTAAAGGGAACACCGGGGAGCTGTTTTTT. Residues: CASRKGNTGELFF. The rearrangement links TRBV4-1 to TRBJ2-2, with D hard to call. This CDR3 is built from 13 residues. V was shortened by 9 bases and J by 1 base, with 9 bases between the two germline ends. Germline-derived CDR1 and CDR2 are MGHRA and YSYEKL.

V is TRBV10-3 and J is TRBJ1-1; a possible D gene is TRBD1 (6 bases). CDR3 length: 15 amino acids. The V end was cut by 5 bases, the J end by 0 bases, with 13 bases between. CDR1 and CDR2 from the germline V gene are ENHRY and SYGVKD. In DNA, the CDR3 is TGTGCCATCAGTAACTCGACAGGCCTGAACACTGAAGCTTTCTTT. Translated, it gives CAISNSTGLNTEAFF.